Following are 24 T cell receptor beta chains from one sample sequenced in a study of T cell responses to AZD1222 COVID-19 vaccine. Clones were sequenced by immunoSEQ multiplex PCR, and TCRdb holds only the in-frame ones, with some missing. The sample consists of 80,000 to 100,000 clones, 75% to 90% of them appearing once. The source material was peripheral blood, sampled 28 days after the second AZD1222 dose. These receptors were taken from an adult who received the AZD1222 COVID-19 vaccine.

J is TRBJ2-3 and V is TRBV4-2, with 7 bases lining up with TRBD1. The CDR3 is made up of 14 amino acids. J lost 2 bases, V lost 3 bases, and 2 bases had no gene match. CDR1 is LGHNA, CDR2 YNFKEQ, per germline. CDR3 residues: CASSQGQTTDTQYF. The DNA of the CDR3 is TGTGCCAGCAGCCAGGGACAGACCACAGATACGCAGTATTTT.

The CDR3 here is CASSQGGGSGPTYEQYF. In DNA, the CDR3 is TGTGCCAGCAGCCAAGGGGGGGGTAGCGGACCAACCTACGAGCAGTACTTC. The chain employs TRBV6-8 and TRBJ2-7; D might be TRBD2 (7 bases). Trimming shortened V by 6 bases and J by 2 bases, and 23 bases separated the two germline ends. The CDR3 consists of 17 residues. Germline CDR1 is MNHGY and CDR2 is SAAAGT.

The CDR3 sequence: CASSVDPLGSPYNEQFF. In DNA form, the CDR3 reads TGTGCCAGCAGCGTAGACCCCTTGGGATCGCCCTACAATGAGCAGTTCTTC. V usage is TRBV9 and J usage is TRBJ2-1; D ambiguous. Trimming took 0 bases from V and 2 from J, leaving 15 bases between them. The CDR3 totals 17 residues. Looked up from germline, CDR1 is SGDLS and CDR2 is YYNGEE.

The chain recombines TRBV5-6 with TRBJ1-2; D is unclear. This CDR3 contains 16 residues. Deletions cut 0 bases from V and 0 bases from J, with 12 bases between. CDR1 is SGHDT, CDR2 YYEEEE, per germline. The CDR3 nucleotides are TGTGCCAGCAGCTTGGCCCGCCCGTTAGCTAACTATGGCTACACCTTC. Translation: CASSLARPLANYGYTF.

V usage is TRBV5-1 and J usage is TRBJ2-5, with 12 bases fitting TRBD2. Per the germline V gene, CDR1 is SGHRS and CDR2 is YFSETQ. Trimming at V came to 0 bases and at J to 5 bases, leaving 5 bases not matched to a gene. The CDR3 contains 16 residues. The CDR3 DNA follows: TGCGCCAGCAGCTTGGTTCTAGCGGGGGGGCAGGAGACCCAGTACTTC. Encoded protein: CASSLVLAGGQETQYF.

The chain couples TRBV3-1 (or the pseudogene TRBV3-2) to TRBJ2-2, with no clear D. CDR1 is LGHDT and CDR2 is YNNKEL in the germline V gene (reference sequence). The V gene lost 4 bases and the J gene lost 5 bases, with 5 bases spanning the gap. This CDR3 region has 12 residues. CDR3 coding DNA: TGTGCCAGCAGCCCCCCTACCGGGGAGCTGTTTTTT. Amino acid sequence: CASSPPTGELFF.

The chain employs TRBV6-2 or TRBV6-3 and TRBJ1-1; D may be TRBD1 (6 bases). V was trimmed by 5 bases and J by 8 bases, leaving 12 bases between them. CDR3 length: 12 residues. CDR1 and CDR2 from the germline V gene are MNHEY and SVGEGT. CDR3 region: CASSKGHREAFF. The CDR3 DNA follows: TGTGCCAGCAGTAAGGGACACCGGGAAGCTTTCTTT.

The V gene is TRBV10-1, the J gene TRBJ2-7, with D tentatively TRBD2 (6 bases). The V and J ends lost 3 bases and 4 bases respectively, with 19 bases between them. Germline values: CDR1 WNHNN, CDR2 SYGVQD (reference sequence). This CDR3 has 16 amino acids. CDR3 nucleotides: TGCGCCAGCAGTGATGGGTCGGCGGGGAGCTTGTACGAGCAGTACTTC. Translated: CASSDGSAGSLYEQYF.

This chain joins TRBV2 and TRBJ1-1; D remains unclear. The length of the CDR3 is 12 residues. Between the trimmed V and J ends, which lost 5 bases and 4 bases, there was a span of 8 bases. Germline values: CDR1 SNHLY, CDR2 FYNNEI. The CDR3 sequence: CASSQTATEAFF. The CDR3 DNA reads TGTGCCAGCAGTCAGACGGCCACTGAAGCTTTCTTT.

The J gene is TRBJ2-7, the V gene TRBV21-1; TRBD2 is the table's D call and was not checked against the DNA. TRBV21-1 is a documented pseudogene. The CDR3 has 14 amino acids. CDR3 sequence reads: CASSKNGRADEQYF. CDR3 nucleotides: TGTGCCAGCAGCAAAAACGGGAGGGCGGACGAGCAGTACTTC.

The chain carries TRBV19 and TRBJ1-2; 8 nucleotides align to TRBD1. V lost 7 bases, J lost 7 bases, and 11 bases stayed unmatched. Germline CDR1 LNHDA, CDR2 SQIVND (reference sequence). This CDR3 has 14 amino acids. CDR3 DNA sequence: TGTGCCAGTACCGAAGCCAGGGGGCGGGGTGGCTACACCTTC. Its protein is CASTEARGRGGYTF.

The J gene is TRBJ1-6, the V gene TRBV6-5; 8 nucleotides match TRBD1. CDR1 MNHEY and CDR2 SVGAGI come from the germline V gene. V lost 2 bases and J lost 5; bases outside the gene matches: 2. The CDR3 is made up of 15 amino acids. CDR3 DNA sequence: TGTGCCAGCAGTTACGGGGACAGGAATAATTCACCCCTCCACTTT. It specifies CASSYGDRNNSPLHF.

The CDR3 bases are TGTGCCACCAGCTCCGGGACAGAAGACGAGCAGTACTTC. As protein: CATSSGTEDEQYF. The J gene is TRBJ2-7, the V gene TRBV24-1; TRBD1 matches 7 bases. V dropped 7 bases and J dropped 5; count of bases not matched to a gene: 7. The CDR3 covers 13 residues. Germline V lookup: CDR1 KGHDR, CDR2 SFDVKD.

The genes are TRBV3-1 (or the pseudogene TRBV3-2) and TRBJ2-1, with no clear D. This CDR3 is built from 14 residues. With 8 bases removed from V and 15 bases from J, the gap between germline ends came to 26 bases. The germline CDR1 and CDR2 sequences are LGHDT and YNNKEL (reference sequence). The CDR3, as DNA: TGTGCCAGCGCCTTCAGTGGTTCAGCCCTAGGACGGTTCTTC. Protein sequence: CASAFSGSALGRFF.

The J gene is TRBJ2-3, the V gene TRBV5-4; 7 bases map to TRBD1. This CDR3 has 14 amino acids. The junction had 6 bases not matched to a gene; V was cut back by 5 bases and J by 3 bases. Germline loops: CDR1 SGHNT, CDR2 YYREEE (reference sequence). The CDR3 is CASSPGQTTDTQYF. In DNA, the CDR3 is TGTGCCAGCAGTCCGGGACAGACTACAGATACGCAGTATTTT.

The chain uses TRBV27 and TRBJ1-4, with D hard to call. Germline CDR1 MNHEY, CDR2 SMNVEV (reference sequence). Trimming pared 8 bases from V and 8 bases from J, leaving 15 bases between. The CDR3 contains 13 residues. CDR3 in amino acids: CASSSPPAEKLFF. The CDR3 coding sequence is TGTGCCAGCTCTTCACCACCGGCCGAAAAACTGTTTTTT.

V is TRBV5-5 and J is TRBJ2-7, with a weak D call TRBD2 (5 bases). This CDR3 has 16 amino acids. Germline CDR1 is SGHKS and CDR2 is YYEKEE (reference sequence). V lost 4 bases and J lost 0, with 17 bases in between. CDR3 DNA sequence: TGTGCCAGCAGCCCTGCGGGCTTAGCCATCTCCTACGAGCAGTACTTC. Its protein is CASSPAGLAISYEQYF.

V is TRBV27 and J is TRBJ2-7, with TRBD2 identical over 12 bases. V gave up 6 bases and J gave up 4 bases; unmatched junction bases: 4. This CDR3 has 14 amino acids. CDR1 and CDR2 (germline): MNHEY, SMNVEV (reference sequence). The CDR3 coding sequence is TGTGCCAGCAGCCGGACTAGCGGGACATACGAGCAGTACTTC. This sequence encodes CASSRTSGTYEQYF.

The chain has TRBV19 and TRBJ1-2, with TRBD1 as a possible D gene (5 bases). CDR3 length equals 14 residues. Germline assignment: CDR1 LNHDA and CDR2 SQIVND (reference sequence). V was trimmed by 7 bases and J by 7 bases, leaving 19 bases between them. The CDR3 sequence is CASTGTAGVGGYTF. Here the CDR3 DNA reads TGTGCCAGTACAGGGACCGCCGGAGTGGGTGGCTACACCTTC.

In its sample, this clone was seen once. The identical CDR3 is also encoded by other nucleotide sequences in the sample. The J gene is TRBJ1-1, the V gene TRBV5-1; weak D call: TRBD1 (6 bases). CDR3 size: 14 residues. Germline V gene lookup returns CDR1 SGHRS and CDR2 YFSETQ. V was cut by 2 bases and J by 0 bases, with 8 bases left in between. The CDR3 DNA sequence: TGCGCCAGCAGCTTACAGGGTATGAACACTGAAGCTTTCTTT. Translated, it gives CASSLQGMNTEAFF. Drawing the rest from reference TRBV5-1 and TRBJ1-1, the complete variable domain is KAGVTQTPRYLIKTRGQQVTLSCSPISGHRSVSWYQQTPGQGLQFLFEYFSETQRNKGNFPGRFSGRQFSNSRSEMNVSTLELGDSALYLCASSLQGMNTEAFFGQGTRLTVV.

This clone was counted between two and nine times. The genes are TRBV29-1 and TRBJ1-5; the D gene is possibly TRBD1 (5 bases). V lost 4 bases and J 7 bases, leaving 11 bases between the germline ends. CDR1 SQVTM and CDR2 ANQGSEA come from the germline V gene. The CDR3 covers 12 residues. In DNA, the CDR3 is TGCAGCGTTGCCGGGGAGGGGCAGCCCCAGCATTTT. It codes for CSVAGEGQPQHF.

Regarding this clone: The identical CDR3 is also encoded by other nucleotide sequences in the sample. The CDR3 loop is CASSPNREVQETQYF. CDR3 nucleotide sequence: TGCGCCAGCAGCCCAAATAGGGAGGTCCAAGAGACCCAGTACTTC. The chain has TRBV4-1 and TRBJ2-5; weak D call: TRBD2 (6 bases). CDR1 and CDR2 (germline): MGHRA, YSYEKL. V lost 4 bases, J lost 1 base, and 13 bases lay in between. The CDR3 runs to 15 residues.

The chain is built from TRBV4-2 and TRBJ2-7; D is unresolved. The V gene's germline CDR1 is LGHNA and CDR2 YNFKEQ. Deletions cut 0 bases from V and 0 bases from J, with 9 bases between. The CDR3 is 15 residues long. CDR3 region: CASSQDPESSYEQYF. CDR3 in DNA: TGTGCCAGCAGCCAAGATCCAGAAAGCTCCTACGAGCAGTACTTC.

The chain carries TRBV25-1 and TRBJ1-2; the D gene is possibly TRBD1 (6 bases). Germline CDR1 is MGHDK and CDR2 is SYGVNS. The CDR3 extends over 15 amino acids. Trimming cost V 9 bases and J 1 base, with 18 bases left between them. CDR3: CARCDSGAFNYGYTF. The CDR3 DNA reads TGTGCCAGGTGTGATTCAGGGGCATTTAACTATGGCTACACCTTC.